The T cell receptor beta chain described here comes from a study of CD8 T cells in Susac syndrome. About the study: When their blood was taken, patients with Susac syndrome were therapy-naive, taking corticosteroids, or taking intravenous immunoglobulin alone.

An amount of RNA that ranged from roughly 0.45 to 1 ug was reverse transcribed with random hexamers. One entry per CDR3 protein results from TCRdb running MiXCR on the immunoSEQ multiplex PCR reads. In the table there are around 170,000 distinct CDR3 sequences, around 95% of which are singletons. This clonotype was counted a single time. V gave up 5 bases and J gave up 4 bases, with 8 bases separating them. The CDR3 is 13 amino acids. Germline lookup yields CDR1 SEHNR and CDR2 FQNEAQ (reference sequence). The V and J genes are TRBV7-9 and TRBJ1-4; D not certain. The sequenced sample consisted of CD4+ T cells from PBMCs. The clonotype comes from a human donor with Susac syndrome. CDR3 nucleotides: TGTGCCAGCAGCCCCAGGTTTAATGAAAAACTGTTTTTT. Amino acid sequence: CASSPRFNEKLFF.